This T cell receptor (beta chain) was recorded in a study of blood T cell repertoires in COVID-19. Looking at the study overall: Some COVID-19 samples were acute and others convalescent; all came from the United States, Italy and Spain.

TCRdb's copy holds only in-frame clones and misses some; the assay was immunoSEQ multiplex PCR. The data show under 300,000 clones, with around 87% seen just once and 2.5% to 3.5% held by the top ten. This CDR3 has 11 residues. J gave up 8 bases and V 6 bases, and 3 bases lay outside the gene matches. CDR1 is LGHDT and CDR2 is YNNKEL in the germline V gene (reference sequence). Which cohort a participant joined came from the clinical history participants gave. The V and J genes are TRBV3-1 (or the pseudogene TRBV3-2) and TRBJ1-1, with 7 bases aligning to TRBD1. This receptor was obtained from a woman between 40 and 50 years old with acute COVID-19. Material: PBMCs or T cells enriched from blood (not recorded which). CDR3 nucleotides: TGTGCCAGCAGTTCACAGGGGGAAGCTTTCTTT. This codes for CASSSQGEAFF.